This T cell receptor beta chain was identified during a study of control samples from healthy donors and cancer patients. Method: immunoSEQ multiplex PCR; TCRdb's copy keeps in-frame clones and lacks some. Of under 150,000 clones in the sample, 70% to 90% were seen once. Germline lookup yields CDR1 SGHVS and CDR2 FNYEAQ. The CDR3 has 14 residues. Trimming shortened V by 5 bases and J by 12 bases, and 19 bases separated the two germline ends. J is TRBJ1-4 and V is TRBV7-6, with D perhaps matching TRBD1 (5 bases). The sequencing sample was made of blood. The sequence was obtained from a woman in her sixties or seventies in good health. The CDR3 coding sequence is TGTGCCAGCAGCCTTAACCTCGACAGACGCCAACTGTTTTTT. It is translated as CASSLNLDRRQLFF.